The 3 T cell receptor beta chains below all came from one sample that was sequenced in a study of blood T cell repertoires in COVID-19. Only in-frame clones appear in the TCRdb table, and some are missing; sequencing was by immunoSEQ multiplex PCR. The table lists under 250,000 clones, around 86% of them singletons. The sample consisted of PBMCs or T cells enriched from blood (not recorded which). Every receptor here comes from a man aged 35 to 55 who had recovered from COVID-19.

V and J are TRBV7-8 and TRBJ2-5; tentative D call: TRBD1 (6 bases). The length of the CDR3 is 15 residues. Per germline, CDR1 SGHVS and CDR2 FQNEAQ. Trimming took off 0 bases at V and 2 bases at J, with 10 bases between the two ends. DNA of the CDR3: TGTGCCAGCAGCTTAGCGAGAGGACAGCAAGAGACCCAGTACTTC. Translating it yields CASSLARGQQETQYF.

The chain recombines TRBV6-2 or TRBV6-3 with TRBJ2-2; 7 positions match TRBD1. V was clipped by 2 bases and J by 5 bases; unmatched bases: 5. This CDR3 region has 15 residues. The V gene's germline CDR1 is MNHEY and CDR2 SVGEGT. This chain's CDR3 is CASSYTPTGTGELFF. CDR3 DNA: TGTGCCAGCAGTTACACGCCGACAGGGACCGGGGAGCTGTTTTTT.

The chain recombines TRBV3-1 (or the pseudogene TRBV3-2) with TRBJ2-7, with D maybe TRBD2 (6 bases). Trimming left V 1 base short and J 0 bases short, with 10 bases between. The CDR3 has 15 amino acids. The V gene's germline CDR1 is LGHDT and CDR2 YNNKEL (reference sequence). In DNA, the CDR3 is TGTGCCAGCAGCCAAGGGCGGAGGGACTCCTACGAGCAGTACTTC. This gives the protein CASSQGRRDSYEQYF.